This TCR beta chain is from a study of T cells in Graves' hyperthyroidism and ophthalmopathy. Study-wide findings and caveats: Ophthalmopathy was predicted by the model a median of roughly 6.6 months ahead of onset. Among clonotypes expanded in thyroid above 0.001, most were also found in blood.

Amplification yielded TCR beta CDR3 regions, with RNA transcripts as the source. A set of HTBI primers served as the primers for a first-round RT-PCR of the TCR CDR3. TCRdb re-called the multiplex PCR reads through MiXCR, storing one row per CDR3 protein. The table has more than 550,000 distinct CDR3 sequences, approximately 42% seen once. As for this clonotype: Its antigen is currently unknown.

Not enrolled were patients with uncontrolled infection, other autoimmune disease, pregnancy or lactation. In making diagnoses, clinical symptoms, serum thyroxine and TRAb, thyroid ultrasound and orbital computed tomography were all used. Germline CDR1 SGHRS, CDR2 YFSETQ. The CDR3 is made up of 18 amino acids. The V segment lost 2 bases and the J segment 2 bases; nucleotides outside the gene matches: 14. The TCR comes from an adult man with Graves' disease, either hyperthyroidism or ophthalmopathy (not recorded which). V and J are TRBV5-1 and TRBJ1-2; 8 positions match TRBD1. Input material: peripheral blood or thyroid tissue (not recorded which). DNA for the CDR3: TGCGCCAGCAGCTTACATCGCCAGGGGGCTGCTTCCAACTATGGCTACACCTTC. As protein: CASSLHRQGAASNYGYTF.